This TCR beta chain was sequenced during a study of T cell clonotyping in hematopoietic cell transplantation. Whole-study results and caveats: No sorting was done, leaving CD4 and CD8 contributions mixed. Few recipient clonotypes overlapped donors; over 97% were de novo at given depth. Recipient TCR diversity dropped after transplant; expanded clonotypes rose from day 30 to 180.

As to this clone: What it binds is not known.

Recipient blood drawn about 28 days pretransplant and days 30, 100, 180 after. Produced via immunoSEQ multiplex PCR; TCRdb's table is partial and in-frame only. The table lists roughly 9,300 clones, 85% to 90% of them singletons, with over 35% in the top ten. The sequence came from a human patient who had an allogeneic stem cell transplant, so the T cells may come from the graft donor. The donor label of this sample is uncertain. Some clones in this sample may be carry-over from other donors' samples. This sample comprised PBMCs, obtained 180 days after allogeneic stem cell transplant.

CDR3 DNA sequence: TGTGCCTGGAGCCGGTTCGGGGAAAAACTGTTTTTT. Protein product: CAWSRFGEKLFF. V gene TRBV30 combines with J gene TRBJ1-4; no clear D. The germline V gene encodes CDR1 GTSNPN and CDR2 SVGIG (reference sequence). The CDR3 totals 12 residues. The ends were cut back, 3 bases at V and 8 bases at J, with 10 bases in the middle. The full variable domain, with the rest looked up from reference TRBV30 and TRBJ1-4, is SQTIHQWPATLVQPVGSPLSLECTVEGTSNPNLYWYRQAAGRGLQLLFYSVGIGQISSEVPQNLSASRPQDRQFILSSKKLLLSDSGFYLCAWSRFGEKLFFGSGTQLSVL.